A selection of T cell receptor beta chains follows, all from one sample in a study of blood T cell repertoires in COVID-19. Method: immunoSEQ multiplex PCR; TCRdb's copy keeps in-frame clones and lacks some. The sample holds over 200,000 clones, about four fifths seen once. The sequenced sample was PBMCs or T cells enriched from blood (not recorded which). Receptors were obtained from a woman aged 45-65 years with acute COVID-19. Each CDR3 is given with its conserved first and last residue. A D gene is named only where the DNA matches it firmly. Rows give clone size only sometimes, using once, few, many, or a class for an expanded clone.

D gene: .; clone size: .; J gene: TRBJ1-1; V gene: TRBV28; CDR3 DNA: TGTGCCAGCAGTCTACCAGGGGTGAACACTGAAGCTTTCTTT; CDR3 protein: CASSLPGVNTEAFF
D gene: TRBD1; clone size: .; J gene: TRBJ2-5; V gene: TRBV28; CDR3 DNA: TGTGCCAGCAGCCAGCCCGGGACAGGGGCATCGGAGACCCAGTACTTC; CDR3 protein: CASSQPGTGASETQYF
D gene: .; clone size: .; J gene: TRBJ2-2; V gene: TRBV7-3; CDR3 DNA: TGTGCCAGCAGCTTAAGTAGTCTCGGGGAGCTGTTTTTT; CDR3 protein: CASSLSSLGELFF
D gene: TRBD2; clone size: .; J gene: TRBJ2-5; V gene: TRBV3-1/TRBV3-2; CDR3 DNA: TGTGCCAGCAGCCTTCGCCCCCCTACGCGAGCGGGGGGAGGCCAAGAGACCCAGTACTTC; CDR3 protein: CASSLRPPTRAGGGQETQYF
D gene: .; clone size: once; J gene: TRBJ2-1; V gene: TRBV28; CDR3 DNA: TGTGCCAGCAGTTCAACAGGGTCTGCTCTAGTCTATGAGCAGTTCTTC; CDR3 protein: CASSSTGSALVYEQFF
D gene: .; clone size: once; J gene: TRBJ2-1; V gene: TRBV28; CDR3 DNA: TGTGCCAGCAGCTCCGGGTCCTCCTACAATGAGCAGTTCTTC; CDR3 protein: CASSSGSSYNEQFF
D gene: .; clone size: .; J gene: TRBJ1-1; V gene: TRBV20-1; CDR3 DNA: TGCAGTGCTAGAGGGGAGGGTTCCTTT; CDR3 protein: CSARGEGSF
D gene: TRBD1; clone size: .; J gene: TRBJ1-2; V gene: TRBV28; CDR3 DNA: TGTGCCAGCAGTTCCTACTCCTTCCAGGGGGCGGACTATGGCTACACCTTC; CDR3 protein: CASSSYSFQGADYGYTF
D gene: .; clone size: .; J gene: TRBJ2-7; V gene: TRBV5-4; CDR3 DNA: TGTGCCAGCAGCAACCCGGGAGAGCCGGTGTGGGCGCAGTACTTC; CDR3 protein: CASSNPGEPVWAQYF
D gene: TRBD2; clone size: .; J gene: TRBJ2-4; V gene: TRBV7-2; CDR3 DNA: TGTGCCAGCAGCGCTAGGGACGCTAGCGGGCGTAGGGCCAAAAACATTCAGTACTTC; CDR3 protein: CASSARDASGRRAKNIQYF
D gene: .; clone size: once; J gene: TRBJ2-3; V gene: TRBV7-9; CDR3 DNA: TGTGCCAGCAGCTTAAAGGGGGATACGCAGTATTTT; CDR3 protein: CASSLKGDTQYF
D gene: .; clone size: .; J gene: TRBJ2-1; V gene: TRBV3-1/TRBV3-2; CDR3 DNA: TGTGCCAGCAGCCAAACCCGACAGACCCAAAATGAGCAGTTCTTC; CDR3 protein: CASSQTRQTQNEQFF
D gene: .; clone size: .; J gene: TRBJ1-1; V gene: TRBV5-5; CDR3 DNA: TGTGCCAGCAGCTTGGCCGCAGGACAGACGCGTATTGGCACTGAAGCTTTCTTT; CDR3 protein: CASSLAAGQTRIGTEAFF
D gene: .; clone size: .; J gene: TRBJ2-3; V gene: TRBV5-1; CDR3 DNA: TGCGCCAGCAGCTATCAGAAGAGCACAGATACGCAGTATTTT; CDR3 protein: CASSYQKSTDTQYF
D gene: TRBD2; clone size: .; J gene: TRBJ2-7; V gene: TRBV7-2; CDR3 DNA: TGTGCCAGCAGCTTAGCACCGGGACTAGCGGCCTACGAGCAGTACTTC; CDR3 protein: CASSLAPGLAAYEQYF
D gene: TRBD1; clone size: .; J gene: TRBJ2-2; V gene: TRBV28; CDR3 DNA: TGTGCCAGCAGTTTACGGACAGGATGGGACACCGGGGAGCTGTTTTTT; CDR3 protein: CASSLRTGWDTGELFF
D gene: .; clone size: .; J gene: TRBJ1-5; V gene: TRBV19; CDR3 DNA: TGTGCCAGTAGTACTATTGTTCAGGCAGCTAGCAATCAGCCCCAGCATTTT; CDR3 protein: CASSTIVQAASNQPQHF
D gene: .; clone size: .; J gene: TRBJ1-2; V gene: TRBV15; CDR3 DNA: TGTGCCACCAGCAGAGATCGGGGGGGAAGTGGCTACACCTTC; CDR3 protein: CATSRDRGGSGYTF
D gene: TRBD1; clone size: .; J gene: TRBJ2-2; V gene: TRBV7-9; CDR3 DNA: TGTGCCAGCAGGGGTCAGGGACAGGGGAACACCGGGGAGCTGTTTTTT; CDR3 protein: CASRGQGQGNTGELFF
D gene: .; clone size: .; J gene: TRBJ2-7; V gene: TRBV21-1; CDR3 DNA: TGTGCCAGCACCGGGGTGACCTCGCCGGGTTCTCACGAGCAGTACTTC; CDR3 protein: CASTGVTSPGSHEQYF
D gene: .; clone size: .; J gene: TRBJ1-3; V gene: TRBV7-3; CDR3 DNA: TGTGCCAGCAGCTTATTTCCTCAGGGTCACTCTGGAAACACCATATATTTT; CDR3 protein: CASSLFPQGHSGNTIYF
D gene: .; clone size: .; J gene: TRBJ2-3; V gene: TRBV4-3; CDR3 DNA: TGCGCCAGCAGCCAAGATAGGCAGGACTTGACAGATACGCAGTATTTT; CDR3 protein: CASSQDRQDLTDTQYF
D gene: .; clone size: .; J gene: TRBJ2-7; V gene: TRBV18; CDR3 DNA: TGTGCCAGCTCACCACAGGGGGAAGGGCCCTACGAGCAGTACTTC; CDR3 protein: CASSPQGEGPYEQYF
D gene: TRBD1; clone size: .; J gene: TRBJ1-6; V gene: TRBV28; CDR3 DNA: TGTGCCAGCAGGGCCGGGACAGCCAATTCACCCCTCCACTTT; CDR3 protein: CASRAGTANSPLHF
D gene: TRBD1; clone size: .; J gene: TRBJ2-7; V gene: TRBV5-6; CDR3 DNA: TGTGCCAGCAGCTCGGGACAGAGAAAGTACTTC; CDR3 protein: CASSSGQRKYF
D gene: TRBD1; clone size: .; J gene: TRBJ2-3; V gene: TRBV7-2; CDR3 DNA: TGTGCCAGCAGCTTAGTTGGGACAGCGTTCGTGAGTAGCACAGATACGCAGTATTTT; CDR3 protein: CASSLVGTAFVSSTDTQYF
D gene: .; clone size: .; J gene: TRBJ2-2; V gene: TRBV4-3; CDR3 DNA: TGCGCCAGCAGCCAAGAAGTTGTGGCGGCGGGAACCGGGGAGCTGTTTTTT; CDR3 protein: CASSQEVVAAGTGELFF
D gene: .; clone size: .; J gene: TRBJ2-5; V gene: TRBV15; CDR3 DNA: TGTGCCACCAGCAGAGATGGACAACGCCGAGAGACCCAGTACTTC; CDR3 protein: CATSRDGQRRETQYF
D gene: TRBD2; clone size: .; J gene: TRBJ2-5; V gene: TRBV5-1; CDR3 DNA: TGCGCCAGCAGCTTGGGACTAGCGGGAGAAGGGGAGACCCAGTACTTC; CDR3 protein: CASSLGLAGEGETQYF
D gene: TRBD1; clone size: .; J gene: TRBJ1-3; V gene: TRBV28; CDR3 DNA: TGTGCCAGCATGTTACAGGGGATTCCTGGAAACACCATATATTTT; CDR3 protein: CASMLQGIPGNTIYF
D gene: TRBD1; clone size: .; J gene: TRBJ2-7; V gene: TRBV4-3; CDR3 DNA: TGCGCCAGCAGCCAAGATTACGAGACAGGGGGCATTTACGAGCAGTACTTC; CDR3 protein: CASSQDYETGGIYEQYF
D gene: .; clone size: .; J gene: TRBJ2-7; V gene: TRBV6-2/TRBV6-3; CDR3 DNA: TGTGCCAGCAGTCGTTACTACGAGCAGTACTTC; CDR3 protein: CASSRYYEQYF
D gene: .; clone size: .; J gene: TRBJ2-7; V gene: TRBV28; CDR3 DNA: TGTGCCAGCAGCCTGCGAGGAGGGCTCGAGCAGTACTTC; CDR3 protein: CASSLRGGLEQYF
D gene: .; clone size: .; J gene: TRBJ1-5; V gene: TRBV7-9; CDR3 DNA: TGTGCCAGCAGCGTCGGACGGACAGATAGCAATCAGCCCCAGCATTTT; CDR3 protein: CASSVGRTDSNQPQHF
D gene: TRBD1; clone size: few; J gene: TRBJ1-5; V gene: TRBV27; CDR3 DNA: TGTGCCAGCAGGCCATCTGACAGGGCCGGCAATCAGCCCCAGCATTTT; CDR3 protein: CASRPSDRAGNQPQHF
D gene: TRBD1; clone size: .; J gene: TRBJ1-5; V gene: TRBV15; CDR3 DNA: TGTGCCACCAGCAGGGACAGGGGGCTGTATCAGCCCCAGCATTTT; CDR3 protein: CATSRDRGLYQPQHF
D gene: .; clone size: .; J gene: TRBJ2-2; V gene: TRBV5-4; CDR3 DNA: TGTGCCAGCAGCTTGTCTGGGCTCACCGGGGAGCTGTTTTTT; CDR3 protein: CASSLSGLTGELFF
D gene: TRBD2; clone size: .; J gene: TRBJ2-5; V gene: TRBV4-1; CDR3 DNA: TGCGCCAGCAGCCAAGACCGTGGGGGAGGGAAAGAGACCCAGTACTTC; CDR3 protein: CASSQDRGGGKETQYF
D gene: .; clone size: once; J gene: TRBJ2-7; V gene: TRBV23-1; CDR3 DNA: TGCGCCAGCAGTCAATTCTCGGGAGTCTACGAGCAGTACTTC; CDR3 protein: CASSQFSGVYEQYF
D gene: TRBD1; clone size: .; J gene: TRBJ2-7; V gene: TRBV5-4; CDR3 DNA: TGTGCCAGCAGCTTGGCTGACAGGGTAGTCTACGAGCAGTACTTC; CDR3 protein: CASSLADRVVYEQYF
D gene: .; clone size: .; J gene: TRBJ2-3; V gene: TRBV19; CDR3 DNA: TGTGCCAGTAGTATACTGTCGGGACCCCGGGGGGATACGCAGTATTTT; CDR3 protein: CASSILSGPRGDTQYF
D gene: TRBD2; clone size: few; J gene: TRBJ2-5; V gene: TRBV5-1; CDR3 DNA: TGCGCCAGCAGCCGAGGGACTAGCGGGGGGGCAGAGACCCAGTACTTC; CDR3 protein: CASSRGTSGGAETQYF